This T cell receptor (beta chain) was profiled in a study of shared clonotypes between healthy human individuals. General study points: Depth was large, yet rarefaction showed that sorted-subset sequencing was incomplete. Clonotypes not shared had lower generation probabilities than those common to all four donors. A generally larger estimated richness was seen in naive subsets than in memory subsets.

Germline CDR1 reads MNHNS; CDR2 reads SASEGT. The CDR3 consists of 13 residues. The V segment lost 6 bases and the J segment 3 bases; nucleotides outside the gene matches: 5. TCRdb keeps only in-frame clones here, not all; method: immunoSEQ multiplex PCR. The profile shows approximately 2.4 million clones, 90% to 96% of them singletons. With respect to this clone: Its specificity is not known. This sample includes further DNA sequences coding for the same CDR3.

Sequenced material: naive CD4+ T cells sorted from blood. Subset denoted: CD45RA+ positively selected. The gene calls are TRBV6-1 and TRBJ2-7; 7 bases align to TRBD1. This TCR was sampled from a man aged 18-30 years in good health. CDR3 bases: TGTGCCAGCAGGCCGGGACAGAGCTACGAGCAGTACTTC. Amino acids: CASRPGQSYEQYF.